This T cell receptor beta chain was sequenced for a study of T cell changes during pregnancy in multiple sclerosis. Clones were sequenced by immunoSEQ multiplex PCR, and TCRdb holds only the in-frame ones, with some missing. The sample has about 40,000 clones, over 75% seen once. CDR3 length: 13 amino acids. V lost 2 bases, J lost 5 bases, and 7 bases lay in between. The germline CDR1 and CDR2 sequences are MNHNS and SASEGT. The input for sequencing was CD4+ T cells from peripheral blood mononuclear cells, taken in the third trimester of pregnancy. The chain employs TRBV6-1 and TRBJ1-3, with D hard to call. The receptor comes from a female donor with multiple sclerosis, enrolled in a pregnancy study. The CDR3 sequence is CASSEMERNTIYF. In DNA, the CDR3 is TGTGCCAGCAGTGAAATGGAGAGAAACACCATATATTTT.